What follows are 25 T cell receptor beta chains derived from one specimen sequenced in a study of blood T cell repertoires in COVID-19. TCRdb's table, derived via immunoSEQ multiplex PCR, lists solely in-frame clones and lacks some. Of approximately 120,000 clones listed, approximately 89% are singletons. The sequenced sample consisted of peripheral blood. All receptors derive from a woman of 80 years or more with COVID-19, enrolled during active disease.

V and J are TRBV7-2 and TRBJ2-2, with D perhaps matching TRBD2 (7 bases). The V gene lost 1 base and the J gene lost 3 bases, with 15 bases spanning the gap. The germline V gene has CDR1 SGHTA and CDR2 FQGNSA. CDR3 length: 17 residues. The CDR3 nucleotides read TGTGCCAGCAGCTTAGTTGGGGGGGCTGGTTACACCGGGGAGCTGTTTTTT. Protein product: CASSLVGGAGYTGELFF. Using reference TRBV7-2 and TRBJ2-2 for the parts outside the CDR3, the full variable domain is GAGVSQSPSNKVTEKGKDVELRCDPISGHTALYWYRQSLGQGLEFLIYFQGNSAPDKSGLPSDRFSAERTGGSVSTLTIQRTQQEDSAVYLCASSLVGGAGYTGELFFGEGSRLTVL.

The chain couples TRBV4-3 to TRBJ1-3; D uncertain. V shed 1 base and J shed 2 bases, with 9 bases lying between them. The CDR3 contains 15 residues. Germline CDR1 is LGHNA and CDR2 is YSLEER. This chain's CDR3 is CASSQGFTAGNTIYF. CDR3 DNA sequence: TGCGCCAGCAGCCAAGGGTTCACAGCTGGAAACACCATATATTTT.

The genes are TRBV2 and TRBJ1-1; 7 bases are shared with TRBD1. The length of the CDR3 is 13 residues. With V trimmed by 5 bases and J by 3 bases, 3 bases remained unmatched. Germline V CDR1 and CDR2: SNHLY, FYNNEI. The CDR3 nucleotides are TGTGCCAGCAGTAATACAGGGGACACTGAAGCTTTCTTT. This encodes CASSNTGDTEAFF.

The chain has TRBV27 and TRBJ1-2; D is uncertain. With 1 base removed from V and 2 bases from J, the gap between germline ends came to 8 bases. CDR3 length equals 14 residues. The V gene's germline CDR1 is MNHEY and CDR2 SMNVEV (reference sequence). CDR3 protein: CASSLWASNYGYTF. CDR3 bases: TGTGCCAGCAGTTTATGGGCCAGCAACTATGGCTACACCTTC.

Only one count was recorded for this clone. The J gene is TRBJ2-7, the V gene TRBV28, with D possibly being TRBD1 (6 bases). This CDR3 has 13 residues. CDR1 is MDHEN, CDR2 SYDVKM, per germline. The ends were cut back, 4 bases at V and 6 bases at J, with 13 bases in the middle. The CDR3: CASSSGQLGEQYF. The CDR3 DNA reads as TGTGCCAGCAGTTCGGGACAACTAGGCGAGCAGTACTTC.

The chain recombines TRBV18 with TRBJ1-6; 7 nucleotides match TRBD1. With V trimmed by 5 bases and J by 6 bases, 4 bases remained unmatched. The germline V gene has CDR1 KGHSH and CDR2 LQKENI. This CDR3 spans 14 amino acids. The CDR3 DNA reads TGTGCCAGCTCAGGAGGGACAGCTAATTCACCCCTCCACTTT. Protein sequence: CASSGGTANSPLHF. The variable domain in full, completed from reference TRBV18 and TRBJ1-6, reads NAGVMQNPRHLVRRRGQEARLRCSPMKGHSHVYWYRQLPEEGLKFMVYLQKENIIDESGMPKERFSAEFPKEGPSILRIQQVVRGDSAAYFCASSGGTANSPLHFGNGTRLTVT.

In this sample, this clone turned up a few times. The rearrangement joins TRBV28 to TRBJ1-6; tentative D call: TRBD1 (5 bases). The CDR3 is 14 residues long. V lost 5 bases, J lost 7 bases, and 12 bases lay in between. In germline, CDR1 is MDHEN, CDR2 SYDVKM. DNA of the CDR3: TGTGCCAGCAGTCCGGGGGGAGGGAATTCACCCCTCCACTTT. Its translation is CASSPGGGNSPLHF.

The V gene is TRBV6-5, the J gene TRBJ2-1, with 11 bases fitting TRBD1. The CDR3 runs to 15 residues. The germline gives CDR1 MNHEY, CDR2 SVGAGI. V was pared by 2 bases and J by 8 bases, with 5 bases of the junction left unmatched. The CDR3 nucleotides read TGTGCCAGCAGTTACAGGACAGGGGGCATCCATGAGCAGTTCTTC. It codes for CASSYRTGGIHEQFF.

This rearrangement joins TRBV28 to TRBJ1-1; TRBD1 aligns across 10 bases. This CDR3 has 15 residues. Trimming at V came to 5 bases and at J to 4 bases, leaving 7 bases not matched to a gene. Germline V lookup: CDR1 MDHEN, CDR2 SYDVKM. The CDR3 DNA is TGTGCCAGCAGTATCGACAGGGGGCGCGGCACTGAAGCTTTCTTT. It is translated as CASSIDRGRGTEAFF.

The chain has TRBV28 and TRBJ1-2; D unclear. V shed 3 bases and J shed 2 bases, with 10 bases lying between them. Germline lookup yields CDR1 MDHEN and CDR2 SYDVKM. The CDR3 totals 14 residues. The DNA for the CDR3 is TGTGCCAGCAGTTTCCACGGTGCAAACTATGGCTACACCTTC. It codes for CASSFHGANYGYTF.

CDR3 amino acids: CASSPSPPQGAGGYTF. CDR3 sequence (DNA): TGTGCCAGCTCACCTAGCCCACCACAGGGGGCTGGCGGCTACACCTTC. V usage is TRBV18 and J usage is TRBJ1-2, with 9 bases identical to TRBD1. V lost 3 bases to trimming and J lost 8 bases; unmatched junction nucleotides: 13. This CDR3 region has 16 residues. Germline V gives CDR1 KGHSH, CDR2 LQKENI.

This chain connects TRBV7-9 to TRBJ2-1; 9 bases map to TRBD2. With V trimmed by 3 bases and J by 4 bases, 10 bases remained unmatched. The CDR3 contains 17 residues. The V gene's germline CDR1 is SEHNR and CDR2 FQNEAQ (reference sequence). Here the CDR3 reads CASSFGGLAGRYNEQFF. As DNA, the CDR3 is TGTGCCAGCAGCTTTGGGGGGCTAGCGGGAAGATACAATGAGCAGTTCTTC.

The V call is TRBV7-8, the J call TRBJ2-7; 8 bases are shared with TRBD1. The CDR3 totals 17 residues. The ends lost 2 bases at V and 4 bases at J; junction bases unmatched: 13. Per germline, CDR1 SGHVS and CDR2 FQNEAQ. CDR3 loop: CASSLRPWTGPPYEQYF. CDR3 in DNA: TGTGCCAGCAGCTTAAGGCCTTGGACAGGGCCCCCTTACGAGCAGTACTTC.

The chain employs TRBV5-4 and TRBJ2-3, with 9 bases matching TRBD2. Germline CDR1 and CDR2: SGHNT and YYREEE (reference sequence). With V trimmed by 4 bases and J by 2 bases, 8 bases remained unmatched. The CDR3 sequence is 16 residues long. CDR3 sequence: CASSPVAGVLTDTQYF. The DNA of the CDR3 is TGTGCCAGCAGCCCCGTAGCGGGAGTCCTCACAGATACGCAGTATTTT.

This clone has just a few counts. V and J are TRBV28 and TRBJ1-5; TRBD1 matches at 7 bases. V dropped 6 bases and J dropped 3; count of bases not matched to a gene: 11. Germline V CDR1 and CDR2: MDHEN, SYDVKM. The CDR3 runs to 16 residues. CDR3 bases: TGTGCCAGCAGCCGCGACCTTACAGGGGACAATCAGCCCCAGCATTTT. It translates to CASSRDLTGDNQPQHF.

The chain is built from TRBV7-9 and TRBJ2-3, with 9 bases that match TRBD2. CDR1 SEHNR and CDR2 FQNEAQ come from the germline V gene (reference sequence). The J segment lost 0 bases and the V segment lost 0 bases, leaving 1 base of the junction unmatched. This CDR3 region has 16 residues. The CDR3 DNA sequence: TGTGCCAGCAGCTTAGCCGGGACTAGCAGCACAGATACGCAGTATTTT. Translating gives CASSLAGTSSTDTQYF.

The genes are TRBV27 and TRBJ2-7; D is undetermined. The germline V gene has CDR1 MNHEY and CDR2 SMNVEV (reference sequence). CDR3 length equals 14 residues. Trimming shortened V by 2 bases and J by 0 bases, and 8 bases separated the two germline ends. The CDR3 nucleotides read TGTGCCAGCAGTTTAAACGGAGTCTCCTACGAGCAGTACTTC. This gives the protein CASSLNGVSYEQYF.

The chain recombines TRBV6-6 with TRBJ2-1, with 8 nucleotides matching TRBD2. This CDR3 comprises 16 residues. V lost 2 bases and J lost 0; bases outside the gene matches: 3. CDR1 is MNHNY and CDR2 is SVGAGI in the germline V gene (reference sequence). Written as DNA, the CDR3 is TGTGCCAGCAGTTACCCGAGCGGGAGCTCCTACAATGAGCAGTTCTTC. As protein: CASSYPSGSSYNEQFF.

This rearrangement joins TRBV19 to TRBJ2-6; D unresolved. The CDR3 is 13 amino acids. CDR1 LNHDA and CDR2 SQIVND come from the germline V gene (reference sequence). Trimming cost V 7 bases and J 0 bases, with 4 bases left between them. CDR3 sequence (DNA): TGTGCCAGTACGGTCTCTGGGGCCAACGTCCTGACTTTC. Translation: CASTVSGANVLTF.

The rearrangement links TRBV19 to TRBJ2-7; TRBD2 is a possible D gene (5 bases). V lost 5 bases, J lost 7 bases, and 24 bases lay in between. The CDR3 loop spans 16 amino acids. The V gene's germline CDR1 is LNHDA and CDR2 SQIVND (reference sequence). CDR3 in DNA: TGTGCCAGTAGTCCCGCCGGCGGGCACCTTTTTGGGGAGCAGTACTTC. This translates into CASSPAGGHLFGEQYF.

CDR3 sequence: CASSQDIQGNNEQFF. CDR3 nucleotide sequence: TGTGCCAGCAGCCAAGATATTCAGGGCAACAATGAGCAGTTCTTC. The rearrangement links TRBV3-1 (or the pseudogene TRBV3-2) to TRBJ2-1; maybe TRBD1 (5 bases). Germline-derived CDR1 and CDR2 are LGHDT and YNNKEL (reference sequence). Trimming removed 0 bases at V and 5 bases at J, with 11 bases between. The CDR3 length is 15 residues.

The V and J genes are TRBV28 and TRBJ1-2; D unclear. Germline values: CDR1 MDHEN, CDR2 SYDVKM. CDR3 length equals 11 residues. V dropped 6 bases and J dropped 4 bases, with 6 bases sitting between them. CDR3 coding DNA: TGTGCCAGCAGCCCGGGCTATGGCTACACCTTC. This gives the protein CASSPGYGYTF.

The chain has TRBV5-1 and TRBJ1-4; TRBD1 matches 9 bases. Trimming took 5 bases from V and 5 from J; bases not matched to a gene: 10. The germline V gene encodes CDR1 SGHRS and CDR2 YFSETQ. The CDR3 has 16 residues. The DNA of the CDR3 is TGCGCCAGCAGTTATGGCGTCGGACAGGGGAATGAAAAACTGTTTTTT. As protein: CASSYGVGQGNEKLFF.

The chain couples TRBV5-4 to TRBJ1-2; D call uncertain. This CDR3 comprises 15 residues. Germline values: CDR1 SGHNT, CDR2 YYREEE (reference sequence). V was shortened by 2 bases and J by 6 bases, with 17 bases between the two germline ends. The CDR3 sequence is CASSLGAPLSDGYTF. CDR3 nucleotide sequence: TGTGCCAGCAGCTTAGGAGCTCCCCTATCGGATGGCTACACCTTC.

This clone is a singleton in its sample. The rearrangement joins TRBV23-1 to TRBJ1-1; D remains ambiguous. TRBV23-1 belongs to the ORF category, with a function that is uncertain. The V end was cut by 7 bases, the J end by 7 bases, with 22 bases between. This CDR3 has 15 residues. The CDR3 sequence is CASTPCSLRMGEAFF. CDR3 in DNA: TGCGCCAGCACCCCCTGCAGTCTGCGGATGGGTGAAGCTTTCTTT.